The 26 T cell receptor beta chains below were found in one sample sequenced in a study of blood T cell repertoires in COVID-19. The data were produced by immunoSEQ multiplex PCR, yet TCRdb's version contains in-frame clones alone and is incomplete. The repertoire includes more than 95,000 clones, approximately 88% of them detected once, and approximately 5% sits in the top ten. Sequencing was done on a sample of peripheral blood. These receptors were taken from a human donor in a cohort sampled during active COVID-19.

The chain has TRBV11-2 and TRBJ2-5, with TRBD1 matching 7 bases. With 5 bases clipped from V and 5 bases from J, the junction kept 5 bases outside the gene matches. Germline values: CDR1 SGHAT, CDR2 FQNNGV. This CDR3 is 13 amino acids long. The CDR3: CASSPGTVETQYF. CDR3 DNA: TGTGCCAGCAGCCCTGGGACAGTGGAGACCCAGTACTTC.

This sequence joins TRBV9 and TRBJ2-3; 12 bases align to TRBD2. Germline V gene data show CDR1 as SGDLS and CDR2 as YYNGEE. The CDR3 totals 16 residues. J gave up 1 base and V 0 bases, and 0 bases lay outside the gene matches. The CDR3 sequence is CASSVGTSGGTDTQYF. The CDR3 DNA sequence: TGTGCCAGCAGCGTAGGGACTAGCGGGGGCACAGATACGCAGTATTTT. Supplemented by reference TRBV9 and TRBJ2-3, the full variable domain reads DSGVTQTPKHLITATGQRVTLRCSPRSGDLSVYWYQQSLDQGLQFLIQYYNGEERAKGNILERFSAQQFPDLHSELNLSSLELGDSALYFCASSVGTSGGTDTQYFGPGTRLTVL.

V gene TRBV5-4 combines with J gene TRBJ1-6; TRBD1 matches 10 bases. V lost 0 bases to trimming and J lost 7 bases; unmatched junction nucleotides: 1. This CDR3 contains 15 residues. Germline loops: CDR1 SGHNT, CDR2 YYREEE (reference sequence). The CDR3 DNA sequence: TGTGCCAGCAGCTTGGAGGACAGGGGGAATTCACCCCTCCACTTT. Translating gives CASSLEDRGNSPLHF.

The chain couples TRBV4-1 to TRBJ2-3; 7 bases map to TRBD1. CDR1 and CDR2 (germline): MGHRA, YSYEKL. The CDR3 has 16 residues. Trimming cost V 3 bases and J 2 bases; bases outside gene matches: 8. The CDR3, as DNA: TGCGCCAGCAGCCATCCTAAGGGGGCAACCACAGATACGCAGTATTTT. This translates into CASSHPKGATTDTQYF.

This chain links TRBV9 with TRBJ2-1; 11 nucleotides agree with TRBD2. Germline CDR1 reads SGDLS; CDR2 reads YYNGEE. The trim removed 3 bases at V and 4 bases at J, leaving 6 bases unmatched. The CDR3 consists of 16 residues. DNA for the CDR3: TGTGCCAGCAGCGGGGCACTAGCGGGGGAGTACAATGAGCAGTTCTTC. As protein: CASSGALAGEYNEQFF.

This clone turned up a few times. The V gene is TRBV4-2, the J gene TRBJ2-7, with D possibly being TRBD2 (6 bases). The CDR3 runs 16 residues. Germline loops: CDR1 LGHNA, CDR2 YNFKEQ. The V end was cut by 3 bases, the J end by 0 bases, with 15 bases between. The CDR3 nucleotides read TGTGCCAGCAGCCAGGTTGCTAGCGTGGGCTCCTACGAGCAGTACTTC. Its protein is CASSQVASVGSYEQYF.

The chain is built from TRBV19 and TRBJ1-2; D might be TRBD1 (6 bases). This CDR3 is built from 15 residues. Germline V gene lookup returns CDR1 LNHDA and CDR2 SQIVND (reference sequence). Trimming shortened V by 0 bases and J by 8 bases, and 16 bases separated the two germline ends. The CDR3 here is CASSIDLGRGSGYTF. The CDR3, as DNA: TGTGCCAGTAGTATAGATCTTGGGAGGGGGTCCGGCTACACCTTC.

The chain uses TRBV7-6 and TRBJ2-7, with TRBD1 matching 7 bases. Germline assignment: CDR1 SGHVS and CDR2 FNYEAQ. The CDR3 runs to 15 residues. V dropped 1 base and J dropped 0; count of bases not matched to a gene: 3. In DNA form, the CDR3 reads TGTGCCAGCAGCTTAGGGGGGACAGTCTCCTACGAGCAGTACTTC. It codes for CASSLGGTVSYEQYF.

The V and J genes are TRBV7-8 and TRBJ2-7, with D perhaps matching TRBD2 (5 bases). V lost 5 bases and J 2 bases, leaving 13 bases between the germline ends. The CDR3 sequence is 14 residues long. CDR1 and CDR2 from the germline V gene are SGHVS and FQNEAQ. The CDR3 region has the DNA TGTGCCAGCAGCGCCAACCCCGGGACCTACGAGCAGTACTTC. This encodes CASSANPGTYEQYF.

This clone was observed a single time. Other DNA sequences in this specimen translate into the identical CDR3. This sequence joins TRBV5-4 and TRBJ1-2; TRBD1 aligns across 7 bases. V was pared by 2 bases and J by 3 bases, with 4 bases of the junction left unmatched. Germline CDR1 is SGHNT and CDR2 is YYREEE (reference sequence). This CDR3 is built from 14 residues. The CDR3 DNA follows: TGTGCCAGCAGCTTACCCGGGACAGACTATGGCTACACCTTC. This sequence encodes CASSLPGTDYGYTF.

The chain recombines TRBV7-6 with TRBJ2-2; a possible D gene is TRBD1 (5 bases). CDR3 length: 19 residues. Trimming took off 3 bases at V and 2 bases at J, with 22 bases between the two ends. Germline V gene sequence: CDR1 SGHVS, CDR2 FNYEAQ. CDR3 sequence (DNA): TGTGCCAGCAGCTTCGGTGTATTTGTCACAGGTGAAAACACCGGGGAGCTGTTTTTT. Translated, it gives CASSFGVFVTGENTGELFF.

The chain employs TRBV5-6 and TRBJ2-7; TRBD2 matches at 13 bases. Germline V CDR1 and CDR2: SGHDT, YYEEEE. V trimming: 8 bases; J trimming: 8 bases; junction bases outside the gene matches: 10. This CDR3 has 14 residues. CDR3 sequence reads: CASSRLLAGGKQYF. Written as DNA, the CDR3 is TGTGCCAGTTCTAGACTACTAGCGGGAGGGAAGCAGTACTTC.

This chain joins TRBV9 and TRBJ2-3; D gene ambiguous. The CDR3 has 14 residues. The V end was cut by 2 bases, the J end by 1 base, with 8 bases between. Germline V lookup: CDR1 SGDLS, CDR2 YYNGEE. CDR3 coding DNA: TGTGCCAGCAGCGTTATGAGCGGCACAGATACGCAGTATTTT. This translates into CASSVMSGTDTQYF.

In DNA, the CDR3 is TGTGCCAGCAGTTTGTTAGATCAGCCCCAGCATTTT. It codes for CASSLLDQPQHF. The J gene is TRBJ1-5, the V gene TRBV28, with D uncertain. Per the germline V gene, CDR1 is MDHEN and CDR2 is SYDVKM. There are 12 residues in the CDR3. V lost 3 bases and J lost 5, with 5 bases in between.

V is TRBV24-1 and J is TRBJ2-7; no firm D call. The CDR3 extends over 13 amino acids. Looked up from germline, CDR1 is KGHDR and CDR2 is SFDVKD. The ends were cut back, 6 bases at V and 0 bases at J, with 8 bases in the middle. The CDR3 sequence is CATSSKNSYEQYF. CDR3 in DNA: TGTGCCACCAGTAGCAAGAACTCCTACGAGCAGTACTTC.

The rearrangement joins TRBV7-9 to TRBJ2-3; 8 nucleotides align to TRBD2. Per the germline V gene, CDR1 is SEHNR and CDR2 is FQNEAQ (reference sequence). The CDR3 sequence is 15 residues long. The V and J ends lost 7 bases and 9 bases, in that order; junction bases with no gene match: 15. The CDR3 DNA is TGTGCCAGCACCAGTAGCGGGACAAGCCCTCAGACGCAGTATTTT. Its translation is CASTSSGTSPQTQYF.

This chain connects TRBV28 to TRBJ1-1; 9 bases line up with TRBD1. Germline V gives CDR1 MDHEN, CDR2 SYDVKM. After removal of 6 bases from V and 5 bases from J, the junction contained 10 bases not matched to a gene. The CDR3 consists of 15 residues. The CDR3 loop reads CASSRPQGARTEAFF. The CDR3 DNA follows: TGTGCCAGCAGCCGACCACAGGGGGCGCGAACTGAAGCTTTCTTT.

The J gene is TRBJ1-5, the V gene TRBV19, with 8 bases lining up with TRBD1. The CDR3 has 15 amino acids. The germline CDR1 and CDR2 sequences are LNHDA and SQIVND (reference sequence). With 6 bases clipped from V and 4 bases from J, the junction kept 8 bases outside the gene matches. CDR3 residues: CASSTTTGANQPQHF. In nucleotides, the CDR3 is TGTGCCAGTAGCACGACGACAGGGGCAAATCAGCCCCAGCATTTT.

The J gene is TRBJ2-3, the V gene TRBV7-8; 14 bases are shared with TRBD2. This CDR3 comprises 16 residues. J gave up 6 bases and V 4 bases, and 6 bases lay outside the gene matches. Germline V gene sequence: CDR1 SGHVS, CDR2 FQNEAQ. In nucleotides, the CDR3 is TGTGCCAGCAGCTATCGACTAGCGGGAGGGGCGGATACGCAGTATTTT. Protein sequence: CASSYRLAGGADTQYF.

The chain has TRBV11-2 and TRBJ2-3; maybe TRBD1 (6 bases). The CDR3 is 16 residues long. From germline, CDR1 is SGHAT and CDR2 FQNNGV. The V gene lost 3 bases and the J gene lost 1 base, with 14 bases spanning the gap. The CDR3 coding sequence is TGTGCCAGCAGCTTCCTTCAGGGGTGGGGCACAGATACGCAGTATTTT. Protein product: CASSFLQGWGTDTQYF.

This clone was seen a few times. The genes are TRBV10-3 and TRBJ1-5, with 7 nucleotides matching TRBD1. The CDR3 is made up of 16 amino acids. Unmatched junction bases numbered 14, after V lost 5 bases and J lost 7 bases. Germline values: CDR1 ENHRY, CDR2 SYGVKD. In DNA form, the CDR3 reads TGTGCCATCAGTCCCGGGACAGACCTGGGGGGACAGCCCCAGCATTTT. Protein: CAISPGTDLGGQPQHF.

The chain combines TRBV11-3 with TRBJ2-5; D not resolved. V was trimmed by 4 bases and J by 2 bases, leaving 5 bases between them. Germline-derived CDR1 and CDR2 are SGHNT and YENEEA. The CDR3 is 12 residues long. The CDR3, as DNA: TGTGCCAGCAGCTACGGGCAAGAGACCCAGTACTTC. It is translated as CASSYGQETQYF.

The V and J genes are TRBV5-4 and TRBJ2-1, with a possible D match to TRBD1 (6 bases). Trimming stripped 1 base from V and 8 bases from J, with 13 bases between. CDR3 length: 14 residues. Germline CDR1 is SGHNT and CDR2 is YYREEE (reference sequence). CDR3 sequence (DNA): TGTGCCAGCAGCTTGAAAGTCAGGGGCGATGAGCAGTTCTTC. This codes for CASSLKVRGDEQFF.

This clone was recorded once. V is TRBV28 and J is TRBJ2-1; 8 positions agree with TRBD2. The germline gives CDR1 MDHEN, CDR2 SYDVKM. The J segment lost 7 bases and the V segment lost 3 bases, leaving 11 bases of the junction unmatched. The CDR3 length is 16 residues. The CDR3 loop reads CASSLISGGLVNEQFF. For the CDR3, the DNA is TGTGCCAGCAGTTTGATCAGCGGGGGCCTTGTAAATGAGCAGTTCTTC.

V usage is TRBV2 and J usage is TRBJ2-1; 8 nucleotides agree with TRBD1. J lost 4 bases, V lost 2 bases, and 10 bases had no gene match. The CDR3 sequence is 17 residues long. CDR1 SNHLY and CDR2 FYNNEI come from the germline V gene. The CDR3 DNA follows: TGTGCCAGCAGTGAAATGAGGACAGGGATGAAGTACAATGAGCAGTTCTTC. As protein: CASSEMRTGMKYNEQFF. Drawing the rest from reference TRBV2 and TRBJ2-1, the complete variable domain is EPEVTQTPSHQVTQMGQEVILRCVPISNHLYFYWYRQILGQKVEFLVSFYNNEISEKSEIFDDQFSVERPDGSNFTLKIRSTKLEDSAMYFCASSEMRTGMKYNEQFFGPGTRLTVL.

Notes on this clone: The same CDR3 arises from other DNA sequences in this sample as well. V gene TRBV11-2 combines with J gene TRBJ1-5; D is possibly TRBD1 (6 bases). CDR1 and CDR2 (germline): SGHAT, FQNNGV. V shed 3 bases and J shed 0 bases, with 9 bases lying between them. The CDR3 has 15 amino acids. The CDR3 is CASSLDSYSNQPQHF. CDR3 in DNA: TGTGCCAGCAGCTTGGACAGCTATAGCAATCAGCCCCAGCATTTT.